The source of this TCR beta chain is a study of T-cell reconstitution after alpha-beta-depleted transplantation in children. Findings of the study overall: By about two months after transplant, alpha-beta T cells reportedly arose from several hundred graft clones that had expanded. Recipient T cells and thymic progenitors that survived were the source of the high TCRbeta diversity seen at day 60 in some patients. When one year had passed after transplant, most T-cell counts and diversity came from newly produced T cells.

The sample holds a few counts of this clonotype. The antigen remains undetermined. This CDR3 has 17 residues. Trimming took 5 bases from V and 1 from J; bases not matched to a gene: 10. Germline values: CDR1 SEHNR, CDR2 FQNEAQ (reference sequence). As it was prepared, the TCRbeta library received unique molecular identifiers. TCRdb fed the PCR reads into MiXCR, producing one record per CDR3 protein. The sample has about 980,000 distinct CDR3 sequences, about 29% seen once. This material consisted of PBMCs, mostly from graft donor cells, taken 360 days after TCRalphabeta/CD19-depleted stem cell transplant. The sequence came from a boy younger than two who had a stem cell transplant for SCID, so the T cells may come from the graft donor. This sequence joins TRBV7-9 and TRBJ2-3; 9 bases fit TRBD2. The CDR3 region is CASSLLASGVRTDTQYF. CDR3 nucleotides: TGTGCCAGCAGCCTCCTCGCTAGCGGGGTTCGCACAGATACGCAGTATTTT. Drawing the rest from reference TRBV7-9 and TRBJ2-3, the complete variable domain is DTGVSQNPRHKITKRGQNVTFRCDPISEHNRLYWYRQTLGQGPEFLTYFQNEAQLEKSRLLSDRFSAERPKGSFSTLEIQRTEQGDSAMYLCASSLLASGVRTDTQYFGPGTRLTVL.